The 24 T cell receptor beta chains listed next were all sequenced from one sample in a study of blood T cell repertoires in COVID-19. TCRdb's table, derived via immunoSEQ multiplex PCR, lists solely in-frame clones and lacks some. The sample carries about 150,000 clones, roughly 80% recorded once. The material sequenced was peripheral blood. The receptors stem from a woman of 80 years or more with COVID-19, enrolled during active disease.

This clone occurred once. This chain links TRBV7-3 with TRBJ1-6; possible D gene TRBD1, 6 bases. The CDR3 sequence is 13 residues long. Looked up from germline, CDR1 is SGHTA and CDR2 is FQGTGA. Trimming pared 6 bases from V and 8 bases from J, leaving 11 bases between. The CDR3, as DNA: TGTGCCAGCAGGGGGGCTGGGGATTCACCCCTCCACTTT. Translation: CASRGAGDSPLHF.

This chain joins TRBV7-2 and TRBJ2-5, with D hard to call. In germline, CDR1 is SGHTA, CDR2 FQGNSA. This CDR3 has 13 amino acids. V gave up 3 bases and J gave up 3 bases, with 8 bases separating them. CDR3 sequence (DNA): TGTGCCAGCAGCTTCGACCGGGAAGAGACCCAGTACTTC. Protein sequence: CASSFDREETQYF.

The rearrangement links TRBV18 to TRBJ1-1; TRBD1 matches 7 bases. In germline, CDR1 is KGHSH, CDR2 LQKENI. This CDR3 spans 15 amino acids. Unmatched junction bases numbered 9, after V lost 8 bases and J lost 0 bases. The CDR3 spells CASTLPGTVNTEAFF. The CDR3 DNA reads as TGTGCCAGCACCTTACCCGGGACAGTGAACACTGAAGCTTTCTTT.

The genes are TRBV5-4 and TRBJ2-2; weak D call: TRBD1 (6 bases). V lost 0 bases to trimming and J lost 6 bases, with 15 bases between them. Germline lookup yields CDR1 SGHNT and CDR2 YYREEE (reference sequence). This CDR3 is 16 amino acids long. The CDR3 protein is CASSLGGQGFAGELFF. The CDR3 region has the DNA TGTGCCAGCAGCTTGGGGGGGCAGGGTTTTGCCGGGGAGCTGTTTTTT. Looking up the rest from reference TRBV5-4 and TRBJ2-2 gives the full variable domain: ETGVTQSPTHLIKTRGQQVTLRCSSQSGHNTVSWYQQALGQGPQFIFQYYREEENGRGNFPPRFSGLQFPNYSSELNVNALELDDSALYLCASSLGGQGFAGELFFGEGSRLTVL.

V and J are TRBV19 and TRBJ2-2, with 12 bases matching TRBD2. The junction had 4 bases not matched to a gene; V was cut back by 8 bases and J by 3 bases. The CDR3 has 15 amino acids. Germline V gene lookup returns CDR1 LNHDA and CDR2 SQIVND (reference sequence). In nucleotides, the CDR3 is TGTGCCAGTCGACTAGCGGGGGTTTACACCGGGGAGCTGTTTTTT. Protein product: CASRLAGVYTGELFF.

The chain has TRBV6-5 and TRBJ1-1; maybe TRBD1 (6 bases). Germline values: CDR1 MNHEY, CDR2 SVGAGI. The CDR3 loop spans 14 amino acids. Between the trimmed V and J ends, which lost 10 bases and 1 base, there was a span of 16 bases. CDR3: CATHRAAANTEAFF. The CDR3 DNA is TGTGCCACCCACAGGGCCGCCGCGAACACTGAAGCTTTCTTT.

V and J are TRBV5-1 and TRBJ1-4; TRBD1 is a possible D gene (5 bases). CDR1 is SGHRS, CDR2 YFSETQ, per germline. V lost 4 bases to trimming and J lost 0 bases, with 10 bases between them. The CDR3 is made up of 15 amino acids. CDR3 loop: CASSPQTATNEKLFF. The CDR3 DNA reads TGCGCCAGCAGCCCACAGACAGCAACTAATGAAAAACTGTTTTTT. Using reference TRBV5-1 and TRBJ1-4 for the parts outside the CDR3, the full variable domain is KAGVTQTPRYLIKTRGQQVTLSCSPISGHRSVSWYQQTPGQGLQFLFEYFSETQRNKGNFPGRFSGRQFSNSRSEMNVSTLELGDSALYLCASSPQTATNEKLFFGSGTQLSVL.

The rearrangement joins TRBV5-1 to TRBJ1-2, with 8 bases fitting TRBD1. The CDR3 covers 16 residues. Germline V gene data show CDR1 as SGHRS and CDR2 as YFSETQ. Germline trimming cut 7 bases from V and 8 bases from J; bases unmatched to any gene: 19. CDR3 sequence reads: CASHEQGDLLGRGYTF. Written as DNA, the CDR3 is TGCGCCAGCCACGAACAGGGGGACCTCCTCGGGAGAGGCTACACCTTC.

The CDR3 DNA follows: TGTGCCAGCAGTCAGGGGTTGGGGGCCAACGTCCTGACTTTC. Amino acid sequence: CASSQGLGANVLTF. This sequence joins TRBV28 and TRBJ2-6, with a tentative D call TRBD1 (6 bases). The germline V gene has CDR1 MDHEN and CDR2 SYDVKM. Trimming took off 5 bases at V and 4 bases at J, with 9 bases between the two ends. This CDR3 comprises 14 residues.

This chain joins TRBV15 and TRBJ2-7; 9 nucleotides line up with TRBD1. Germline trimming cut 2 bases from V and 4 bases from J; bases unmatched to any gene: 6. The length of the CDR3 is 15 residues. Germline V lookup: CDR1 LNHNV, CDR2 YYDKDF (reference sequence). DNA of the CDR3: TGTGCCACCAGCAGATCCCGGGACAGGGTTTACGAGCAGTACTTC. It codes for CATSRSRDRVYEQYF.

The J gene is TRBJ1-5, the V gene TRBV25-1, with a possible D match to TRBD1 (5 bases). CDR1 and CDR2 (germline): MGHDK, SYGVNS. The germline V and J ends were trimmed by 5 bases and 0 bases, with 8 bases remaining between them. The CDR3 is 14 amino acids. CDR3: CASSPRDSNQPQHF. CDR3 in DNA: TGTGCCAGCAGTCCCAGGGATAGCAATCAGCCCCAGCATTTT.

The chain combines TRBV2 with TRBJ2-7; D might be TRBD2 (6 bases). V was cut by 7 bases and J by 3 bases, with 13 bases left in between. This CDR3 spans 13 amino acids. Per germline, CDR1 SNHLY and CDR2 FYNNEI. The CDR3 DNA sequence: TGTGCCAGCAATCAACGGGAGAACTACGAGCAGTACTTC. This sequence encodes CASNQRENYEQYF.

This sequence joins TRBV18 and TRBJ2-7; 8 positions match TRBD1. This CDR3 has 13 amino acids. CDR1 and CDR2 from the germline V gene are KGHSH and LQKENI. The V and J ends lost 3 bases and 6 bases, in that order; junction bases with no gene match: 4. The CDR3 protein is CASSPFDRGEQYF. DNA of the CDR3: TGTGCCAGCTCACCTTTCGACAGGGGCGAGCAGTACTTC.

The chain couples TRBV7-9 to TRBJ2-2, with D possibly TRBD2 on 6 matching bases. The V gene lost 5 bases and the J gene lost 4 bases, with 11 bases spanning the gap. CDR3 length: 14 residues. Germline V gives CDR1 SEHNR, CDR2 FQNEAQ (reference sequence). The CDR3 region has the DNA TGTGCCAGCAGCCCGGGGGAAACCACCGGGGAGCTGTTTTTT. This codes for CASSPGETTGELFF.

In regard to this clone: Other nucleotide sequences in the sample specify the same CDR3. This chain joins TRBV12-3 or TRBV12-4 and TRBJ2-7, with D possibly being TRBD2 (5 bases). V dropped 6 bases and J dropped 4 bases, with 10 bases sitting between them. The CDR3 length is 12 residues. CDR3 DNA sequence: TGTGCCAGCAGCCCCGCGGGTTACGAGCAGTACTTC. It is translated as CASSPAGYEQYF.

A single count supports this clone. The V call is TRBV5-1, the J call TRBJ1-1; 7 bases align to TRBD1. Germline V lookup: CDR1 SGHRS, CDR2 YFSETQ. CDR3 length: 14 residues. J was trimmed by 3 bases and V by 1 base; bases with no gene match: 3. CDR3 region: CASSLRQGDTEAFF. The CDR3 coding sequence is TGCGCCAGCAGCTTGAGGCAGGGGGACACTGAAGCTTTCTTT.

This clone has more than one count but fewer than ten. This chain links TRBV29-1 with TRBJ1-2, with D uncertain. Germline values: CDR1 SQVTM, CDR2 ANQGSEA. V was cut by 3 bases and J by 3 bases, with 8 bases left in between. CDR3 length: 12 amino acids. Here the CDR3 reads CSVDFRDYGYTF. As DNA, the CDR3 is TGCAGCGTTGATTTTCGGGACTATGGCTACACCTTC. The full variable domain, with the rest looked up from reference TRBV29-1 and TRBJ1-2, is SAVISQKPSRDICQRGTSLTIQCQVDSQVTMMFWYRQQPGQSLTLIATANQGSEATYESGFVIDKFPISRPNLTFSTLTVSNMSPEDSSIYLCSVDFRDYGYTFGSGTRLTVV.

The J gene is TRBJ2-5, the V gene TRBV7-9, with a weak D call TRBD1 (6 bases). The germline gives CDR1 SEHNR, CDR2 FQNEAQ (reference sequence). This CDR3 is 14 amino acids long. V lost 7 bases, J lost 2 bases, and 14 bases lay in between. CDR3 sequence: CASNARTVQETQYF. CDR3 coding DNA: TGTGCCAGCAACGCCAGGACAGTTCAAGAGACCCAGTACTTC.

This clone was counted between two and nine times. This CDR3 is CASSFSANQPQHF. In DNA form, the CDR3 reads TGTGCCAGCAGTTTTTCAGCGAATCAGCCCCAGCATTTT. This chain connects TRBV12-3 or TRBV12-4 to TRBJ1-5; no definite D call. Trimming stripped 3 bases from V and 4 bases from J, with 7 bases between. The CDR3 length is 13 residues.

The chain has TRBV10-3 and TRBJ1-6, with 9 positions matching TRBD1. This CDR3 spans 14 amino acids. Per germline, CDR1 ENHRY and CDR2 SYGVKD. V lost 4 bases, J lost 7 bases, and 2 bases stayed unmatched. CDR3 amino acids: CAISVDRGNSPLHF. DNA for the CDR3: TGTGCCATCAGTGTGGACAGGGGAAATTCACCCCTCCACTTT.

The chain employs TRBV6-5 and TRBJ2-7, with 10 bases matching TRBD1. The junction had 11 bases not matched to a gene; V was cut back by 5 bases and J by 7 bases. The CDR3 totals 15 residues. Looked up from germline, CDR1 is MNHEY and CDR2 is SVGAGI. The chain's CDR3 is CASSPRDRGIGEQYF. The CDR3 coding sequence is TGTGCCAGCAGTCCCCGGGACAGGGGAATCGGGGAGCAGTACTTC.

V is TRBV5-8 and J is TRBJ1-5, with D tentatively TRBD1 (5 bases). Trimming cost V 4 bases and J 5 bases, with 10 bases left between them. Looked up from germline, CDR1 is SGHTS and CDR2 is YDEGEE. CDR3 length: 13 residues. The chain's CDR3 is CASSTDRDQPQHF. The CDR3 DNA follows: TGTGCCAGCAGCACCGACAGAGATCAGCCCCAGCATTTT.

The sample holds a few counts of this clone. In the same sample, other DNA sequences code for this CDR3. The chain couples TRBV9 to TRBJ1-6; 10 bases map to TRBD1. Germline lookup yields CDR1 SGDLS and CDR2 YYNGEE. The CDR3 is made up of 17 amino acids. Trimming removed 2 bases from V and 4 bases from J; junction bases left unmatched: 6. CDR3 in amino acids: CASSVGQGRSYNSPLHF. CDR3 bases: TGTGCCAGCAGCGTGGGACAGGGGAGGTCTTATAATTCACCCCTCCACTTT.

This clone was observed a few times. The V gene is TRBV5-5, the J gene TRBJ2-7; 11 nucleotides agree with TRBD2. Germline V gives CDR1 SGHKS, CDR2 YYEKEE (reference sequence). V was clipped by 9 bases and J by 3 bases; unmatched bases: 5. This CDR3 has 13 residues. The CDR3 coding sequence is TGTGCCACGGGGACTAGCGGCTTCTACGAGCAGTACTTC. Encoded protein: CATGTSGFYEQYF.